The source of this T cell receptor (beta chain) is a study of cytomegalovirus exposure and HLA in healthy donors. The PCR ran on 60 Vbeta and 13 Jbeta primers. Sequencing used immunoSEQ multiplex PCR; TCRdb keeps in-frame clones, though not all of them. The top ten hold 1.5% to 2% of the sample, which has about 120,000 clones, 15% seen once. The TCR was taken from a young woman in good health and CMV-seronegative. The source material was PBMCs.

The CDR3 is CASSSGVTEAFF. DNA of the CDR3: TGTGCCAGCAGCTCAGGGGTCACTGAAGCTTTCTTT. This chain joins TRBV7-9 and TRBJ1-1; possibly TRBD1 for D (6 bases). Germline CDR1 and CDR2: SEHNR and FQNEAQ (reference sequence). The CDR3 totals 12 residues. V dropped 4 bases and J dropped 4 bases, with 7 bases sitting between them.